A selection of T cell receptor beta chains follows, all from one sample in a study of memory CD4+ T cells and cytomegalovirus serostatus. The table came from immunoSEQ multiplex PCR; TCRdb's copy has only in-frame clones and leaves some out. The repertoire includes approximately 26,000 clones, over 70% of them detected once, and 0.68% sits in the top ten. The sequenced sample consisted of memory CD4+ T cells from blood. The receptors were sampled from an adult in good health and CMV-seronegative. The CDR3 runs from the conserved cysteine through the conserved F or W. Fields, in order: J gene, V gene, D gene, clone size, CDR3 protein, CDR3 DNA. D genes are given only for firm matches. Size is omitted from some rows. Given values are once, few, many or a class for expanded clones.

j_gene: TRBJ2-1
v_gene: TRBV6-5
d_gene: NA
abundance: NA
CDR3aa: CATLTIPNEQFF
CDR3nt: TGTGCCACCCTGACTATACCCAATGAGCAGTTCTTC

j_gene: TRBJ1-5
v_gene: TRBV14
d_gene: TRBD1
abundance: once
CDR3aa: CASSQVPTGQFQPQHF
CDR3nt: TGTGCCAGCAGCCAAGTCCCAACGGGACAGTTTCAGCCCCAGCATTTT

j_gene: TRBJ2-5
v_gene: TRBV10-1
d_gene: NA
abundance: NA
CDR3aa: CASSGGGSETQYF
CDR3nt: TGCGCCAGCAGTGGAGGGGGATCGGAGACCCAGTACTTC

j_gene: TRBJ1-5
v_gene: TRBV2
d_gene: TRBD1
abundance: NA
CDR3aa: CASTVDRSSGQPQHF
CDR3nt: TGTGCCAGCACTGTGGACAGGAGCTCTGGTCAGCCCCAGCATTTT

j_gene: TRBJ2-7
v_gene: TRBV5-6
d_gene: NA
abundance: NA
CDR3aa: CASSNYYEQYF
CDR3nt: TGTGCCAGCAGCAATTATTACGAGCAGTACTTC

j_gene: TRBJ2-7
v_gene: TRBV19
d_gene: NA
abundance: NA
CDR3aa: CASSIQGKGEQYF
CDR3nt: TGTGCCAGTAGTATTCAGGGTAAAGGCGAGCAGTACTTC

j_gene: TRBJ2-5
v_gene: TRBV7-9
d_gene: NA
abundance: once
CDR3aa: CASSKGGHGETQYF
CDR3nt: TGTGCCAGCAGCAAAGGGGGACACGGAGAGACCCAGTACTTC

j_gene: TRBJ2-3
v_gene: TRBV5-1
d_gene: NA
abundance: NA
CDR3aa: CASSLDRTSTDTQYF
CDR3nt: TGCGCCAGCAGCTTGGACAGGACTAGCACAGATACGCAGTATTTT

j_gene: TRBJ2-1
v_gene: TRBV28
d_gene: TRBD2
abundance: NA
CDR3aa: CASSLGGGGSNEQFF
CDR3nt: TGTGCCAGCAGTTTAGGCGGGGGGGGTAGCAATGAGCAGTTCTTC

j_gene: TRBJ1-1
v_gene: TRBV7-2
d_gene: NA
abundance: NA
CDR3aa: CASSLRMDTEAFF
CDR3nt: TGTGCCAGCAGCTTACGAATGGACACTGAAGCTTTCTTT

j_gene: TRBJ2-2
v_gene: TRBV11-3
d_gene: NA
abundance: once
CDR3aa: CASSFSPGVVGELFF
CDR3nt: TGTGCCAGCAGCTTTTCCCCGGGGGTGGTCGGGGAGCTGTTTTTT

j_gene: TRBJ1-6
v_gene: TRBV6-5
d_gene: TRBD1
abundance: NA
CDR3aa: CASSRQGNIGSPLHF
CDR3nt: TGTGCCAGCAGTCGACAGGGTAATATAGGTTCACCCCTCCACTTT

j_gene: TRBJ1-2
v_gene: TRBV29-1
d_gene: NA
abundance: NA
CDR3aa: CSVSDGTKANYGYTF
CDR3nt: TGCAGCGTCTCCGACGGGACAAAAGCTAACTATGGCTACACCTTC

j_gene: TRBJ1-2
v_gene: TRBV19
d_gene: TRBD1
abundance: NA
CDR3aa: CASTPTGGPLYGYTF
CDR3nt: TGTGCCAGTACCCCAACAGGGGGCCCCCTCTATGGCTACACCTTC

j_gene: TRBJ2-7
v_gene: TRBV7-2
d_gene: NA
abundance: NA
CDR3aa: CASSLATGTGSYEQYF
CDR3nt: TGTGCCAGCAGCTTAGCGACAGGGACTGGGTCCTACGAGCAGTACTTC

j_gene: TRBJ2-7
v_gene: TRBV29-1
d_gene: NA
abundance: once
CDR3aa: CSVRDTPYEQYF
CDR3nt: TGCAGCGTCCGCGATACACCCTACGAGCAGTACTTC

j_gene: TRBJ2-3
v_gene: TRBV2
d_gene: NA
abundance: NA
CDR3aa: CASSPGLYTDTQYF
CDR3nt: TGTGCCAGCAGTCCCGGACTTTACACAGATACGCAGTATTTT

j_gene: TRBJ2-7
v_gene: TRBV5-1
d_gene: TRBD1
abundance: NA
CDR3aa: CASSSYRGSEQYF
CDR3nt: TGCGCCAGCAGCTCCTACAGGGGTAGCGAGCAGTACTTC

j_gene: TRBJ1-3
v_gene: TRBV30
d_gene: NA
abundance: NA
CDR3aa: CAWSRLGPSGNTIYF
CDR3nt: TGTGCCTGGAGTAGACTTGGGCCTTCTGGAAACACCATATATTTT

j_gene: TRBJ2-7
v_gene: TRBV4-1
d_gene: NA
abundance: NA
CDR3aa: CASSHNTNYEQYF
CDR3nt: TGCGCCAGCAGCCATAACACGAACTACGAGCAGTACTTC

j_gene: TRBJ2-1
v_gene: TRBV9
d_gene: NA
abundance: NA
CDR3aa: CASSQSGMTAYNEQFF
CDR3nt: TGTGCCAGCAGCCAGTCGGGGATGACCGCTTACAATGAGCAGTTCTTC

j_gene: TRBJ1-1
v_gene: TRBV6-1
d_gene: TRBD1
abundance: NA
CDR3aa: CASSLQGVTEAFF
CDR3nt: TGTGCCAGCAGTTTACAGGGGGTCACTGAAGCTTTCTTT

j_gene: TRBJ1-2
v_gene: TRBV6-1
d_gene: NA
abundance: NA
CDR3aa: CASSEGGQRVYGYTF
CDR3nt: TGTGCCAGCAGTGAAGGGGGGCAGAGGGTATATGGCTACACCTTC

j_gene: TRBJ1-1
v_gene: TRBV7-9
d_gene: TRBD1
abundance: NA
CDR3aa: CASSAPNRGDTEAFF
CDR3nt: TGTGCCAGCAGCGCGCCAAACAGGGGGGACACTGAAGCTTTCTTT

j_gene: TRBJ2-1
v_gene: TRBV15
d_gene: TRBD2
abundance: NA
CDR3aa: CATSRGLSGGAGDEQFF
CDR3nt: TGTGCCACCAGCAGAGGGTTAAGCGGGGGGGCCGGGGATGAGCAGTTCTTC

j_gene: TRBJ2-1
v_gene: TRBV7-9
d_gene: NA
abundance: NA
CDR3aa: CASSRGGATYNEQFF
CDR3nt: TGTGCCAGCTCCCGAGGAGGGGCAACCTACAATGAGCAGTTCTTC

j_gene: TRBJ2-1
v_gene: TRBV11-2
d_gene: TRBD2
abundance: NA
CDR3aa: CASSLRRGGRNEQFF
CDR3nt: TGTGCCAGCAGCCTGAGGCGGGGGGGCCGCAATGAGCAGTTCTTC

j_gene: TRBJ1-1
v_gene: TRBV25-1
d_gene: NA
abundance: few
CDR3aa: CASSPGGEGRTEAFF
CDR3nt: TGTGCCAGCAGTCCGGGGGGGGAGGGGCGGACTGAAGCTTTCTTT

j_gene: TRBJ1-5
v_gene: TRBV30
d_gene: NA
abundance: NA
CDR3aa: CAWSADSNQPQHF
CDR3nt: TGTGCCTGGAGTGCAGACAGTAATCAGCCCCAGCATTTT

j_gene: TRBJ2-1
v_gene: TRBV7-9
d_gene: NA
abundance: NA
CDR3aa: CASRTNRVGGPLSYNEQFF
CDR3nt: TGTGCCAGCAGGACCAACAGGGTGGGGGGACCTCTTTCCTACAATGAGCAGTTCTTC

j_gene: TRBJ2-7
v_gene: TRBV18
d_gene: NA
abundance: NA
CDR3aa: CASSPDRSSYEQYF
CDR3nt: TGTGCCAGCTCACCAGACAGAAGTTCCTACGAGCAGTACTTC

j_gene: TRBJ2-3
v_gene: TRBV5-8
d_gene: TRBD2
abundance: NA
CDR3aa: CASSSGTSILDTQYF
CDR3nt: TGTGCCAGCAGCTCAGGGACTAGTATTTTGGATACGCAGTATTTT

j_gene: TRBJ1-1
v_gene: TRBV19
d_gene: NA
abundance: NA
CDR3aa: CASSIGGAGDTEAFF
CDR3nt: TGTGCCAGTAGTATTGGAGGGGCAGGGGACACTGAAGCTTTCTTT

j_gene: TRBJ2-2
v_gene: TRBV7-6
d_gene: NA
abundance: few
CDR3aa: CATGGQQNTGELFF
CDR3nt: TGTGCCACGGGGGGACAGCAGAACACCGGGGAGCTGTTTTTT

j_gene: TRBJ1-3
v_gene: TRBV6-6
d_gene: NA
abundance: NA
CDR3aa: CASSSGNGNTIYF
CDR3nt: TGTGCCAGCAGTTCGGGGAATGGAAACACCATATATTTT

j_gene: TRBJ1-4
v_gene: TRBV5-1
d_gene: NA
abundance: NA
CDR3aa: CASSLAEGEKLFF
CDR3nt: TGCGCCAGCAGCTTGGCAGAGGGGGAAAAACTGTTTTTT

j_gene: TRBJ2-7
v_gene: TRBV7-6
d_gene: NA
abundance: NA
CDR3aa: CASSLDTGFTYEQYF
CDR3nt: TGTGCCAGCAGCTTAGACACGGGTTTCACGTACGAGCAGTACTTC